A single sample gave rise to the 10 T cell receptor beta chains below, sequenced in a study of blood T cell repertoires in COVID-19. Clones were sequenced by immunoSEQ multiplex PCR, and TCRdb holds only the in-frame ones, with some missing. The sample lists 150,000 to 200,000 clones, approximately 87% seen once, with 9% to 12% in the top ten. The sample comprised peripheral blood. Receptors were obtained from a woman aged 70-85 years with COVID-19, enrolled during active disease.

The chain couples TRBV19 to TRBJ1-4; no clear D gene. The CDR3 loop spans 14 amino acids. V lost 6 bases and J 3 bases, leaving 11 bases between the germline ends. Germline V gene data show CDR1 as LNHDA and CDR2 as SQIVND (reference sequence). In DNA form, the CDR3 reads TGTGCCAGTAGAGCCGGGGTCCCTAATGAAAAACTGTTTTTT. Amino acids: CASRAGVPNEKLFF.

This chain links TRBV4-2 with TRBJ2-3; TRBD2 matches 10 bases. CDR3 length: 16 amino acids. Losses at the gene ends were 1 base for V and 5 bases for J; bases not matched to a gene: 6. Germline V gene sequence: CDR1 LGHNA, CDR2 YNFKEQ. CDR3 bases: TGTGCCAGCAGCCAAGGCAGCGGGGGGGCCGAAGATACGCAGTATTTT. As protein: CASSQGSGGAEDTQYF.

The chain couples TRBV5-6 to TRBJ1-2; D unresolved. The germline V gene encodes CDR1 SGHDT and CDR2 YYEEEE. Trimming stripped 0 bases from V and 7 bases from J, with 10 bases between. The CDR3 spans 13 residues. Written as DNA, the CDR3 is TGTGCCAGCAGCTTGGGGTCAGACACTGGCTACACCTTC. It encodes CASSLGSDTGYTF.

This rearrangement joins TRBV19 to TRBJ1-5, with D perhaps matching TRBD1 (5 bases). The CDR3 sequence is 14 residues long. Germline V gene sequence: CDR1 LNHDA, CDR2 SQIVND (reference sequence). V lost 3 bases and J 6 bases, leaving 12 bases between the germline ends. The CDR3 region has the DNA TGTGCCAGTAGTATCGGCGGGGGAAGTCAGCCCCAGCATTTT. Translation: CASSIGGGSQPQHF.

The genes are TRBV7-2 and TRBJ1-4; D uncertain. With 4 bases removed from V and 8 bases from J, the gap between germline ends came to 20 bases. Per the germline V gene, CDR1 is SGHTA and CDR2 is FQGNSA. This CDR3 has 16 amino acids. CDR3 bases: TGTGCCAGCAGCTCCCAAGCCGTAGGAGAAAAGGAAAAACTGTTTTTT. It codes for CASSSQAVGEKEKLFF.

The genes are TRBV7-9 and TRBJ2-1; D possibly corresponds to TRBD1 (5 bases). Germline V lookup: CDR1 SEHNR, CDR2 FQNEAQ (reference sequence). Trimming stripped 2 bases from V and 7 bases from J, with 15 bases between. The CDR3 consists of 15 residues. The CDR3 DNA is TGTGCCAGCAGCTTACAAAGGACATCGAGGAATGAGCAGTTCTTC. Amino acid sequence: CASSLQRTSRNEQFF.

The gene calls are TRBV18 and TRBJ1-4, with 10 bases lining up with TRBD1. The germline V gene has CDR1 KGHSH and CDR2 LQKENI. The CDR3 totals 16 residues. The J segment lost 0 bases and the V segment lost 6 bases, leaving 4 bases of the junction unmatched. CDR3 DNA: TGTGCCAGCTCGCGGGACAGGGGATCAACTAATGAAAAACTGTTTTTT. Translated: CASSRDRGSTNEKLFF.

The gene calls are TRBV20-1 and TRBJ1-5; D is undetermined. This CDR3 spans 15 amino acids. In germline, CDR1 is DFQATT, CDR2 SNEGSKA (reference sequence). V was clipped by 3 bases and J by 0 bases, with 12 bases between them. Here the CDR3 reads CSASSRRDSNQPQHF. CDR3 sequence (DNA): TGCAGTGCTAGTAGCAGGCGTGATAGCAATCAGCCCCAGCATTTT.

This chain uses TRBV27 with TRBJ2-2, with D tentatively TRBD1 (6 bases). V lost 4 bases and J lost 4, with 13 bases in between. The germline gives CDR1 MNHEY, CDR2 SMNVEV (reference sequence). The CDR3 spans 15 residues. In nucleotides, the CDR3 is TGTGCCAGCAGTTCCCAGCCAGGGGTCACCGGGGAGCTGTTTTTT. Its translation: CASSSQPGVTGELFF.

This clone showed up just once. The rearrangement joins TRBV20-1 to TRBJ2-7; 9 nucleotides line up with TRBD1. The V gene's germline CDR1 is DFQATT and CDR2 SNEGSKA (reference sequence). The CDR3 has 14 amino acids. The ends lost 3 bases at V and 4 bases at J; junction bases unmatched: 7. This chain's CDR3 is CSASPGTGYYEQYF. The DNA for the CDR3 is TGCAGTGCTAGTCCCGGGACAGGGTATTACGAGCAGTACTTC.